This TCR beta chain was observed in a study of T cells in localized non-small cell lung cancer (dated by TCRdb to the early 2020s). Study-level background: The study examined T cell repertoires in under 300 patients with early-stage NSCLC and compared tumors with uninvolved tumor-adjacent lungs. The cohort comprised 236 treatment-naïve NSCLC patients with resected, localized lung tumors. The mean age of the NSCLC patients was around 65 years, with about 120 men and around 100 women.

As regards this clone: The target of this receptor is not known. No quality values exist for individual bases; no much larger clone is one base distant.

Results the study describes overall, beyond this receptor: Multi-region tumor sequencing was not performed, so intratumor heterogeneity could not be excluded. Because the study design was exploratory, TCR variables were selected using unadjusted p-values without false-discovery rate correction. A median of roughly 60 of the top 100 tumor clones turned up in the paired uninvolved adjacent lung, and around 27 of those clones also ranked among the top 100 of that same adjacent lung. Longer overall survival was associated with higher T cell density in blood, whereas shorter survival was associated with higher clonality in adjacent lung. Uninvolved tumor-adjacent lung showed the highest T cell clonality, higher than tumor, which suggests more focused antigenic responses in the adjacent lung.

The immunoSEQ Assay was used to sequence TCR beta CDR3 regions from DNA. Turning to the authors' computational methods: T cell density was computed as TCR beta template counts normalized to usable DNA estimated by amplifying housekeeping genes. Using the preseqR package, richness was estimated by extrapolating to 120,000 templates for tissue samples and 400,000 templates for PBMC samples. Clonality was taken to be one minus Pielou's evenness. To identify tissue-enriched TCRs, differential abundance testing was run on productive amino-acid clonotypes with a minimum total count of 5 and an alpha of 0.1. The Jaccard Index and the Morisita Overlap Index were used to quantify repertoire overlap between compartments. GLIPH grouped TCR beta CDR3s together with public tetramer-defined viral CDR3s, and a viral motif had to include at least three viral sequences and show V-gene enrichment. This is the immuneACCESS table as TCRdb keeps it, with only in-frame sequences that have V and J called. A part of the clones is gone; compared with another copy, unresolved V genes explain less than half, and the rest is unexplained. V, J and clone size reflect that table, while D and trimming were determined from the DNA. This sample is represented by under 30,000 clones; 90% of them were singletons. Around 7% of the sample rests with the top ten.

Taken from cysteine to phenylalanine, the CDR3 has 15 residues. The kept DNA is CDR3 alone, 45 bases in frame from the first base. Reading the germline V gene (reference sequence) gives CDR1 LNHDA and CDR2 SQIVND. After removal of 6 bases from V and 8 bases from J, the junction retains 11 bases not matched to a gene. At diagnosis, peripheral blood, uninvolved tumor-adjacent lung and tumor were collected and were preserved as a mix of fresh-frozen and FFPE material. For TCR repertoire profiling, blood samples were analyzed in the form of peripheral blood mononuclear cells. Recombination linked TRBV19 to TRBJ2-1, and TRBD2 aligns with 9 junction nucleotides. The input for sequencing was peripheral blood, taken before any cancer treatment. The TCR originated in a woman aged 40-69 years with stage I lung adenocarcinoma. The CDR3 protein: CASRGGRARDDEQFF. The sequenced DNA is TGTGCCAGTAGAGGCGGGAGGGCCCGGGACGATGAGCAGTTCTTC.